The clone carrying this TCR beta chain occurred once. What it binds is unknown. This sample stems from a study of blood T cells in healthy people across ages. Study-wide context: Roughly one uniquely barcoded beta molecule per two T cells was captured.

A second PCR, run for about 7 to 11 cycles, used a sample-barcoded 5' primer plus a J-beta primer mix. TCRdb re-derived calls from the 5' RACE reads in MiXCR, one entry per CDR3 protein. The table has 550,000 to 600,000 distinct CDR3 sequences, 47% seen once. General study results and limits: Naive and antigen-experienced cells could not be conclusively compared, given unsorted PBMCs. Age advanced and TCR beta diversity per million T cells fell, roughly linearly.

Germline V CDR1 and CDR2: MNHEY, SVGAGI. The CDR3 length is 17 residues. V lost 0 bases and J 8 bases, leaving 17 bases between the germline ends. This clonotype was sampled from a man older than 75 in good health. The chain uses TRBV6-5 and TRBJ1-6; no reliable D call. The sample taken for sequencing was blood. Here the CDR3 DNA reads TGTGCCAGCAGTTACTCGGAACGCCTGAGGAGTGATTCACCCCTCCACTTT. Translating it yields CASSYSERLRSDSPLHF.